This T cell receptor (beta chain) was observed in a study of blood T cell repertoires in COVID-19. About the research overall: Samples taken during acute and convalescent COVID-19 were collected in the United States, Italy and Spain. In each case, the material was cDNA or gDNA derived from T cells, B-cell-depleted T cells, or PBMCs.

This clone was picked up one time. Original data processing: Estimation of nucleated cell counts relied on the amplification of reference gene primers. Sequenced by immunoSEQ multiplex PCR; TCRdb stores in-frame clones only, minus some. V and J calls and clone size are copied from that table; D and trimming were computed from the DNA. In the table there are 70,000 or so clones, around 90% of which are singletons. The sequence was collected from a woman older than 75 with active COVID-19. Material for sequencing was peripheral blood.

CDR3 nucleotides: TGTGCCAGCAGCCCAGGAACGTCGGGGGAAAAACTGTTTTTT. This encodes CASSPGTSGEKLFF. This chain uses TRBV3-1 (or the pseudogene TRBV3-2) with TRBJ1-4; D gene ambiguous. This CDR3 comprises 14 residues. V lost 4 bases to trimming and J lost 8 bases, with 14 bases between them. CDR1 and CDR2 (germline): LGHDT, YNNKEL (reference sequence).